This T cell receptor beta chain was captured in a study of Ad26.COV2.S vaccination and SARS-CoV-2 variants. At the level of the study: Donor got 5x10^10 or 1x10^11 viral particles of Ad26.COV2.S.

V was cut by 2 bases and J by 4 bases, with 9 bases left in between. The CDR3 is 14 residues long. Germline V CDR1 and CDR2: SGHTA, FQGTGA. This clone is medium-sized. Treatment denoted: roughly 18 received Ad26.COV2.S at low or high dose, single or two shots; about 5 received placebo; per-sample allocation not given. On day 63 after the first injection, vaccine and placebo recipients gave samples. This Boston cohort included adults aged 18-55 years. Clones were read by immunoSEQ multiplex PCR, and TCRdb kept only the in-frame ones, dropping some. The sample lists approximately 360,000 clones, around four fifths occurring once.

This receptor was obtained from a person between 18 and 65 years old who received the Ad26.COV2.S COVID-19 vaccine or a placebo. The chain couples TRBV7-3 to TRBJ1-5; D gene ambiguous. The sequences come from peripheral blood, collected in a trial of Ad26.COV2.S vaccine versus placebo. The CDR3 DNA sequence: TGTGCCAGCAGCTTATTCAGCGAGAATCAGCCCCAGCATTTT. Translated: CASSLFSENQPQHF.